This T cell receptor beta chain was captured in a study of blood T cell repertoires in COVID-19 (dated by TCRdb to 2020 to 2022). The study in broad terms: Collaborator samples came from the United States, Italy and Spain and covered acute and convalescent phases of COVID-19. The material from the prospective study consisted of cDNA or gDNA derived from T cells, B-cell-depleted T cells, or PBMCs. Deeply sampled blood TCRbeta repertoires from subjects exposed to, actively infected with, or recovered from COVID-19 were included in the dataset. A freely available public database, intended as a resource for researchers studying the immune response to SARS-CoV-2, is where the repertoires were released. The samples were drawn from the first 160 participants of the ongoing ImmuneRACE study and from 1,254 subjects provided by 6 global collaborators. Sample metadata almost always included a de-identified subject ID, COVID-19 status, age in years and sex. HLA class I and class II types, where available, came from metadata supplied by the sample provider rather than from assay-based typing. General study outcomes and caveats: The amount of clinical and demographic metadata varied by source and participant and was provided uncurated.

This clone appeared a few times. The antigen this receptor binds is unknown. Nothing much larger sits one base from this clone, and base qualities are not available. Enrolling through a virtual design, the prospective study's participants ranged in age from roughly 18 to 90 years and lived across 24 United States geographic areas. Cohort assignment in the prospective study relied on participant-reported clinical history from a screening survey and a study questionnaire. Exposed participants had been in contact with someone with a PCR-confirmed or clinician-diagnosed COVID-19 case within 2 weeks of study entry. In the prospective study, whole blood, serum and a nasopharyngeal or oropharyngeal swab were collected from each participant by mobile phlebotomists. Over an approximately 2-month period, participants in the prospective study had the option of providing additional blood draws and questionnaires. Blood samples from the prospective study were shipped frozen or at room temperature prior to DNA extraction.

V is shortened by 0 bases, J by 4 bases, and the region joining them spans 5 bases. Inclusive of the bounding cysteine and phenylalanine, the CDR3 is 14 residues long. Just CDR3 DNA is preserved here, 42 bases in frame from base 1. CDR1 and CDR2, per the germline V gene, are SGHRS and YFSETQ. The immunoSEQ Assay, a bias-controlled multiplex PCR, was used to amplify TCRbeta CDR3 regions from genomic DNA. The authors' pipeline ran thus. The number of nucleated cells in each sample was estimated by amplification of reference gene primers within the assay. To quantify the absolute abundance of each unique TCRbeta CDR3 rearrangement, sequence reads were collapsed and filtered. For each sample, productive Simpson clonality was calculated as the square root of Simpson's diversity index across productive rearrangements. In its TCRdb copy, this immuneACCESS table keeps in-frame sequences only and misses some clones. Where compared with another copy, unresolved V genes explain less than half of these, and the others have no known cause. V and J calls and clone size are those listed in that table; D and trimming were worked out from the DNA. The sample has 200,000 to 250,000 clones on record, about 90% of them singletons. About 15% of the sample belongs to the ten largest clones.

Sequencing was performed on PBMCs or T cells enriched from blood (not recorded which). The chain is encoded by TRBV5-1 joined to TRBJ1-6; a tentative D call is TRBD1 (5 bases match). The clonotype originates from a man aged 25-45 years who had been exposed to COVID-19. The CDR3 sequence is CASSLAGYNSPLHF. The DNA is as follows: TGCGCCAGCAGCTTGGCAGGGTATAATTCACCCCTCCACTTT.